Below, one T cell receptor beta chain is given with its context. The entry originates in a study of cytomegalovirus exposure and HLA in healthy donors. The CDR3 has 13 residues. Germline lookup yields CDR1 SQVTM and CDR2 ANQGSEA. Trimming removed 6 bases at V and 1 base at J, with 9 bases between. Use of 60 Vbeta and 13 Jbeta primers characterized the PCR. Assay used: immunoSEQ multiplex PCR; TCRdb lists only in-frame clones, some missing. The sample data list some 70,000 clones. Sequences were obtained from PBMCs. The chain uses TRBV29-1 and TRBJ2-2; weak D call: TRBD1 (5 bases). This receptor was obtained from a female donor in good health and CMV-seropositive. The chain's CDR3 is CSVTQGNTGELFF. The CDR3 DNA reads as TGCAGCGTGACTCAGGGGAACACCGGGGAGCTGTTTTTT.